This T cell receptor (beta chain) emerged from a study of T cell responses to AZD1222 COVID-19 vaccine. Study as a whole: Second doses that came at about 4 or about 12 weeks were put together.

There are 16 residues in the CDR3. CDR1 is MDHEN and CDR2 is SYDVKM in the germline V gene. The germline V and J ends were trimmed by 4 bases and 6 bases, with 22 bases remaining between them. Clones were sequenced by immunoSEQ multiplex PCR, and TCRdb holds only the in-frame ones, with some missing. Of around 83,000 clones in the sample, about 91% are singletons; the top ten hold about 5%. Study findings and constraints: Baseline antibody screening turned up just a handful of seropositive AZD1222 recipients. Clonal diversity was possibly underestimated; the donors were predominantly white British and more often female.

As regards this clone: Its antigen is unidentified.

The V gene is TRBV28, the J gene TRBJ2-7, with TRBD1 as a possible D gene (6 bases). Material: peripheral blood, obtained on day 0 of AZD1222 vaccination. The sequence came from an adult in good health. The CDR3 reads CASSSPQAGAWGEQYF. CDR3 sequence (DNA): TGTGCCAGCAGTTCCCCCCAGGCAGGGGCCTGGGGCGAGCAGTACTTC.